This T cell receptor (beta chain) was sequenced in a study of cytomegalovirus exposure and HLA in healthy donors. Study-level results: In the roughly 120 validation repertoires, a later analysis found that first-cohort TCR clusters tended to co-occur.

V was clipped by 4 bases and J by 4 bases, with 17 bases between them. CDR1 is SGHRS and CDR2 is YFSETQ in the germline V gene. This CDR3 is 15 amino acids long. A note on this clone: Its cognate antigen is unknown.

The validation cohort, a group of 130 or so subjects, included the donors and was separate from the roughly 670-subject first cohort. The repertoire was sequenced with immunoSEQ multiplex PCR; TCRdb's copy has only in-frame clones and lacks some. Of roughly 70,000 clones detected, approximately 93% appear once; the ten largest clones hold 1.5% to 1.9%. The origin of this receptor is a man aged 18-30 years in good health and CMV-seropositive. This chain connects TRBV5-1 to TRBJ1-1; TRBD1 is a possible D gene (6 bases). Sequenced material: PBMCs. CDR3 residues: CASSTGTGRGTEAFF. CDR3 DNA: TGCGCCAGCAGCACAGGTACAGGGAGGGGCACTGAAGCTTTCTTT.